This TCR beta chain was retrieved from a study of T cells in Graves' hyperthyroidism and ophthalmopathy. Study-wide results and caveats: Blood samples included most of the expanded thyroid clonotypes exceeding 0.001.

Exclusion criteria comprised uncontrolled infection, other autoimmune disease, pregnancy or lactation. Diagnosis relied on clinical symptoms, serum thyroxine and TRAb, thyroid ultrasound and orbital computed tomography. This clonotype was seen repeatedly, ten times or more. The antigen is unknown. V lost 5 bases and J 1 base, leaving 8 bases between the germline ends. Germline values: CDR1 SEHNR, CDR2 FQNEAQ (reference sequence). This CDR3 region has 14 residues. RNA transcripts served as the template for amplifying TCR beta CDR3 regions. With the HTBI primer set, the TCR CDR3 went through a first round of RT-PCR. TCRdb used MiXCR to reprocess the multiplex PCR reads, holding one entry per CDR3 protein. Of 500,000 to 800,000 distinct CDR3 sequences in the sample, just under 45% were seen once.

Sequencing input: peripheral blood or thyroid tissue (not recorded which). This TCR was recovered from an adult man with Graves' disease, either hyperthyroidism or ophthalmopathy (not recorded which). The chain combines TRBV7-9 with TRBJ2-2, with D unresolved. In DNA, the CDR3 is TGTGCCAGCAGCCAAGGGATGAACACCGGGGAGCTGTTTTTT. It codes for CASSQGMNTGELFF.